A single sample gave rise to the 13 T cell receptor beta chains below, sequenced in a study of beta chain features in type 1 diabetes. Study-level findings and limits: All four CD4+ subsets of Type 1 diabetes patients contained TCRB CDR3s that were moderately but significantly shorter.

These receptors have no identified antigens. Reverse transcription of all isolated RNA meant that expressed TCRB transcripts were sequenced. Produced via immunoSEQ multiplex PCR; TCRdb's table is partial and in-frame only. The sample includes about 370,000 clones, 8% to 10% seen only once; the top ten take roughly 0.6%. The sequenced material came from central memory CD4+ T cells from blood. Receptor source: a man younger than 40 with type 1 diabetes.

The chain employs TRBV7-9 and TRBJ2-1, with 10 bases matching TRBD2. CDR1 and CDR2 from the germline V gene are SEHNR and FQNEAQ (reference sequence). V lost 5 bases, J lost 5 bases, and 9 bases stayed unmatched. The CDR3 contains 16 residues. The CDR3 region is CASSPLAGVSDNEQFF. The CDR3 region has the DNA TGTGCCAGCAGCCCTCTAGCGGGAGTGTCCGACAATGAGCAGTTCTTC.

This clone was detected only a few times. The chain employs TRBV2 and TRBJ1-5, with no clear D. V dropped 4 bases and J dropped 3 bases, with 16 bases sitting between them. Per germline, CDR1 SNHLY and CDR2 FYNNEI. The CDR3 contains 16 residues. CDR3 nucleotide sequence: TGTGCCAGCAGTGCCGAAACGGTGGGGTACAATCAGCCCCAGCATTTT. Its translation: CASSAETVGYNQPQHF.

The chain combines TRBV28 with TRBJ2-1; unclear D gene. With 5 bases removed from V and 6 bases from J, the gap between germline ends came to 20 bases. The germline gives CDR1 MDHEN, CDR2 SYDVKM. The CDR3 contains 16 residues. The CDR3 nucleotides read TGTGCCAGCAGTCCTTATGACGGCAGAGCTCTCAATGAGCAGTTCTTC. Its protein is CASSPYDGRALNEQFF. The entire variable domain, with the rest obtained from reference TRBV28 and TRBJ2-1, is as follows: DVKVTQSSRYLVKRTGEKVFLECVQDMDHENMFWYRQDPGLGLRLIYFSYDVKMKEKGDIPEGYSVSREKKERFSLILESASTNQTSMYLCASSPYDGRALNEQFFGPGTRLTVL.

J is TRBJ1-5 and V is TRBV7-2, with TRBD1 matching over 8 bases. Germline values: CDR1 SGHTA, CDR2 FQGNSA. The CDR3 runs to 17 residues. With 6 bases clipped from V and 4 bases from J, the junction kept 14 bases outside the gene matches. In DNA form, the CDR3 reads TGTGCCAGCAGTTCTACCAGGACAGGGAGGAATAATCAGCCCCAGCATTTT. This codes for CASSSTRTGRNNQPQHF. The full variable domain, with the rest looked up from reference TRBV7-2 and TRBJ1-5, is GAGVSQSPSNKVTEKGKDVELRCDPISGHTALYWYRQSLGQGLEFLIYFQGNSAPDKSGLPSDRFSAERTGGSVSTLTIQRTQQEDSAVYLCASSSTRTGRNNQPQHFGDGTRLSIL.

In this sample, this clone turned up a few times. The rearrangement uses TRBV7-3 and TRBJ2-3; 7 nucleotides line up with TRBD1. This CDR3 is built from 14 residues. V shed 7 bases and J 3 bases; nucleotides not matched to a gene: 7. Looked up from germline, CDR1 is SGHTA and CDR2 is FQGTGA. In nucleotides, the CDR3 is TGTGCCAGCACCCGGACAGGCCCTACAGATACGCAGTATTTT. It codes for CASTRTGPTDTQYF.

The J gene is TRBJ1-1, the V gene TRBV7-2; a weak D match, TRBD1 (5 bases). The CDR3 spans 13 residues. Germline CDR1 SGHTA, CDR2 FQGNSA. Trimming took 5 bases from V and 7 from J, leaving 14 bases between them. For the CDR3, the DNA is TGTGCCAGCAGCCGCGTGGGGCAGCTTGAAGCTTTCTTT. Translated, it gives CASSRVGQLEAFF.

This clone was found a few times. J is TRBJ1-5 and V is TRBV7-8; the D gene is possibly TRBD1 (5 bases). Trimming pared 1 base from V and 10 bases from J, leaving 11 bases between. Germline V gene sequence: CDR1 SGHVS, CDR2 FQNEAQ. The CDR3 contains 13 residues. The CDR3 region is CASSLVPGNPQHF. CDR3 bases: TGTGCCAGCAGCTTAGTCCCAGGGAACCCCCAGCATTTT.

This clone has only a few counts. The chain recombines TRBV4-3 with TRBJ2-2, with 14 bases fitting TRBD2. With 5 bases clipped from V and 4 bases from J, the junction kept 6 bases outside the gene matches. Germline V gene lookup returns CDR1 LGHNA and CDR2 YSLEER. CDR3 length: 17 residues. The CDR3 DNA reads as TGCGCCAGCAGCGGGACTAGCGGGAGTTTATCCACCGGGGAGCTGTTTTTT. Its translation: CASSGTSGSLSTGELFF.

This clone was seen only a few times. This rearrangement joins TRBV28 to TRBJ2-1, with 8 positions matching TRBD1. Trimming at V came to 4 bases and at J to 8 bases, leaving 7 bases not matched to a gene. Germline V gives CDR1 MDHEN, CDR2 SYDVKM. CDR3 length equals 14 residues. The CDR3: CASSSGQGFDEQFF. The DNA of the CDR3 is TGTGCCAGCAGTTCCGGACAGGGATTTGATGAGCAGTTCTTC.

This clone was observed a handful of times. The J gene is TRBJ2-3, the V gene TRBV2; no clear D gene. Trimming stripped 3 bases from V and 2 bases from J, with 6 bases between. Germline lookup yields CDR1 SNHLY and CDR2 FYNNEI. The CDR3 length is 13 residues. The DNA for the CDR3 is TGTGCCAGCAGTGATTATCCCACAGATACGCAGTATTTT. It codes for CASSDYPTDTQYF.

J is TRBJ1-2 and V is TRBV29-1; TRBD1 aligns across 7 bases. CDR1 and CDR2 from the germline V gene are SQVTM and ANQGSEA. This CDR3 comprises 14 residues. The DNA for the CDR3 is TGCAGTCCCTCGGGGAGGGGGCTGGACTATGGCTACACCTTC. It yields the protein CSPSGRGLDYGYTF.

The chain joins TRBV27 to TRBJ1-2, with 8 bases identical to TRBD1. In germline, CDR1 is MNHEY, CDR2 SMNVEV (reference sequence). Trimming at V came to 5 bases and at J to 3 bases, leaving 8 bases not matched to a gene. This CDR3 is 15 amino acids long. The DNA of the CDR3 is TGTGCCAGCAGTGCATTACAGGGGGTAGACTATGGCTACACCTTC. Protein sequence: CASSALQGVDYGYTF.

This clone was counted only a few times. The chain is built from TRBV9 and TRBJ2-1; D not certain. CDR1 SGDLS and CDR2 YYNGEE come from the germline V gene. Trimming cost V 4 bases and J 9 bases, with 17 bases left between them. The CDR3 extends over 14 amino acids. CDR3 residues: CASSLRQGLGEQFF. CDR3 in DNA: TGTGCCAGCAGCTTGCGACAAGGTTTGGGTGAGCAGTTCTTC.